A selection of T cell receptor beta chains follows, all from one sample in a study of OX40 agonist ivuxolimab in advanced cancers. Profiling relied on immunoSEQ multiplex PCR, and the TCRdb table lists in-frame clones only, not all of them. The sample holds around 99,000 clones, nearly 90% seen once. The specimen comprised CD4+ or CD8+ T cells sorted from blood, sampled in a trial of the OX40 agonist ivuxolimab. The receptor source for this set is an adult with an advanced solid tumor such as melanoma, head and neck, liver or kidney cancer. Each CDR3 is given with its conserved first and last residue. Each record gives: CDR3 length, V gene, J gene, CDR3 protein.

cdr3_length: 14
v_call: TRBV6-1
j_call: TRBJ1-1
cdr3_aa: CASSLEEGLGEAFF

cdr3_length: 17
v_call: TRBV15
j_call: TRBJ2-6
cdr3_aa: CATSRGGPGSGANVLTF

cdr3_length: 15
v_call: TRBV19
j_call: TRBJ1-1
cdr3_aa: CASSIFPGLNTEAFF

cdr3_length: 16
v_call: TRBV30
j_call: TRBJ2-1
cdr3_aa: CAWSVLGQGLYNEQFF

cdr3_length: 14
v_call: TRBV25-1
j_call: TRBJ2-2
cdr3_aa: CASGRQGNTGELFF

cdr3_length: 14
v_call: TRBV11-2
j_call: TRBJ2-7
cdr3_aa: CASSHLDRAREQYF

cdr3_length: 17
v_call: TRBV5-1
j_call: TRBJ2-6
cdr3_aa: CASSLGTGGSGANVLTF

cdr3_length: 18
v_call: TRBV4-2
j_call: TRBJ1-5
cdr3_aa: CASSRDFTGTGGNQPQHF

cdr3_length: 16
v_call: TRBV4-2
j_call: TRBJ2-2
cdr3_aa: CASTKGRGSNTGELFF

cdr3_length: 15
v_call: TRBV5-1
j_call: TRBJ2-1
cdr3_aa: CASTLDRVSSNEQFF

cdr3_length: 13
v_call: TRBV19
j_call: TRBJ2-3
cdr3_aa: CASSSLRSETQYF

cdr3_length: 14
v_call: TRBV4-1
j_call: TRBJ2-7
cdr3_aa: CASSQGDPAYEQYF

cdr3_length: 13
v_call: TRBV5-1
j_call: TRBJ1-2
cdr3_aa: CASSLAHNYGYTF

cdr3_length: 14
v_call: TRBV30
j_call: TRBJ2-7
cdr3_aa: CAWNKQQGGYEQYF

cdr3_length: 16
v_call: TRBV9
j_call: TRBJ2-7
cdr3_aa: CASSLTPGLAPYEQYF

cdr3_length: 13
v_call: TRBV27
j_call: TRBJ1-2
cdr3_aa: CASTSGRNYGYTF

cdr3_length: 16
v_call: TRBV14
j_call: TRBJ2-3
cdr3_aa: CASSQLAGALEDTQYF

cdr3_length: 15
v_call: TRBV28
j_call: TRBJ2-7
cdr3_aa: CASSGTGPITYEQYF

cdr3_length: 16
v_call: TRBV5-4
j_call: TRBJ2-1
cdr3_aa: CASSPGAGLRINEQFF

cdr3_length: 19
v_call: TRBV5-1
j_call: TRBJ2-1
cdr3_aa: CASSLASGGTSGSYNEQFF

cdr3_length: 12
v_call: TRBV6-6
j_call: TRBJ1-1
cdr3_aa: CASRRVNTEAFF

cdr3_length: 13
v_call: TRBV2
j_call: TRBJ1-1
cdr3_aa: CASSTTGFDEAFF

cdr3_length: 14
v_call: TRBV7-2
j_call: TRBJ2-5
cdr3_aa: CASSTSQGRETQYF

cdr3_length: 16
v_call: TRBV1
j_call: TRBJ2-3
cdr3_aa: CTSSQVTPQSPDTQYF